This record covers a single TCR beta chain. Its antigen is currently not known. No quality values exist for individual bases; no much larger clone is one base distant. The roughly 39 donors, aged about 6 to 100 years, were systemically healthy Caucasian individuals from Russia. Ten milliliters of peripheral blood were drawn from each donor into EDTA-treated Vacutainer tubes. Ficoll-Paque density-gradient centrifugation was used to isolate PBMCs, with at least 6.5 million per sample. Total RNA was extracted from PBMCs with Trizol reagent, with at least 5.5 micrograms obtained per sample. For every donor, flow cytometry on a PBMC aliquot measured the percentage of naive CD45RAhigh/CD27high T cells. Receptor libraries were prepared by 5' RACE. Instrument on record: Illumina HiSeq 2500. A second PCR of roughly 6 to 12 cycles was performed with a sample-barcoded 5' primer and a J-beta primer mix. A template-switch 5' adaptor carrying 12 random nucleotides introduced a unique molecular identifier onto each TCR beta cDNA molecule. Each sample yielded at least 3 million CDR3-containing paired-end reads. The Mint cDNA synthesis kit, primed by a TRBC-specific oligonucleotide, was used to synthesize first-strand cDNA from all RNA. All cDNA was treated with uracil-DNA glycosylase and then went through a first 18-cycle PCR with the universal primers M1SS and BC2_uni_R. Per the original workflow: Each sample was normalized by randomly selecting 1 million high-quality reads, each carrying a distinct molecular identifier. Reads with shared molecular identifiers were discarded instead of being binned into consensus sequences. MiTCR, run with a Q25 quality threshold and the strictest error-elimination algorithm, handled CDR3 identification, clonotype clustering and error correction. Lower-bound total TCR beta diversity was estimated with a nonparametric unseen species model using Euler transformation. TCRdb reworked the public reads: Q25 trimming with fastp, MiXCR clone assembly, productive beta chains retained. Under each unique CDR3 protein, matching rows form one entry showing the most common genes and DNA. The V and J calls and clone size are TCRdb's, not the authors'. This sample holds nearly 800,000 distinct CDR3 sequences; around three fifths were observed only once. Under 30% of the sample goes to the ten largest clones.

This entry belongs to a study of blood T cells in healthy people across ages (dated by TCRdb to 2015 to 2017). The study in broad terms: In model experiments, roughly one uniquely barcoded TCR beta cDNA molecule per two T cells was captured by template switching. The study measured age-related changes in TCR beta repertoire diversity using deep sequencing normalized with unique cDNA molecular identifiers. Using the same blood draw, the study looked at two additional independent replicas of 1 million unique cDNA reads for two donors, one aged 18 to 30 and the other aged 80 or older. To avoid experimental bias, donors of different ages were distributed randomly across sequencing lanes. The donors were divided into four age groups: young (average around 17 years), middle-aged (about 39), aged (about 56) and long-lived (roughly 82).

The study at large found these results: Estimates of total diversity from one million sequenced T cells were regarded as lower bounds and underestimates. The percentage of naive T cells measured by flow cytometry correlated strongly with observed TCR beta diversity. As age increased, observed TCR beta diversity per million T cells dropped in a roughly linear way, and a significant reduction was already evident by age about 36. The long-lived group showed more naive CD4+ T cells, fewer expanded clones and increased TCR diversity than the aged group, suggesting age selection. Because the CMV infection status of the donors was unknown, age-related changes in expanded clonotypes may potentially have been confounded. Conclusive comparison of naive and antigen-experienced compartments was prevented by the profiling of bulk unsorted PBMCs.

This sequence originates from a man aged 35-49 years in good health. The sample was blood.

CDR3 sequence: CASSQGGSTAQRGYTF. The sequenced DNA: TGTGCCAGCAGCCAAGGAGGTAGTACGGCGCAGAGGGGCTACACCTTC. The chain joins TRBV3-1 to TRBJ1-2; there is no confident call for the D gene. Taken from the germline V gene (reference sequence), the CDR1 and CDR2 loops are LGHDT and YNNKEL. V is cut by 1 base and J by 8 bases, and the space between the germline ends is 20 bases. Taken from cysteine to phenylalanine, the CDR3 has 16 residues. Only the CDR3 region is kept as DNA, spanning 48 bases read in frame from base 1.